This entry describes one T cell receptor (beta chain). This sample was included in a study of blood T cell repertoires in COVID-19. Turning to the study itself: Specimens from acute and convalescent COVID-19 originated in the United States, Italy and Spain. Sources were T cells, B-cell-depleted T cells, or PBMCs; the material itself was cDNA or gDNA.

Seattle patients were enrolled during active infection and followed longitudinally. As processed by the authors: Amplification with reference gene primers provided the estimates of nucleated cell counts. Clones were read by immunoSEQ multiplex PCR, and TCRdb kept only the in-frame ones, dropping some. D and trimming were read from the DNA, whereas the V and J calls and clone size are those reported in that table. This sample yields 450,000 or so clones, of which roughly 89% are seen a single time; roughly 0.84% belongs to the top ten. The sequence was collected from a man between 18 and 29 years old with COVID-19, enrolled during active disease. The specimen was peripheral blood.

The CDR3 DNA follows: TGCGCCAGCAGCAACGGCCGTCAGGGAAAGGGCGAGCAGTACTTC. This encodes CASSNGRQGKGEQYF. The rearrangement links TRBV4-1 to TRBJ2-7, with D possibly being TRBD1 (5 bases). CDR1 is MGHRA and CDR2 is YSYEKL in the germline V gene. The CDR3 sequence is 15 residues long. V lost 5 bases to trimming and J lost 6 bases, with 20 bases between them.